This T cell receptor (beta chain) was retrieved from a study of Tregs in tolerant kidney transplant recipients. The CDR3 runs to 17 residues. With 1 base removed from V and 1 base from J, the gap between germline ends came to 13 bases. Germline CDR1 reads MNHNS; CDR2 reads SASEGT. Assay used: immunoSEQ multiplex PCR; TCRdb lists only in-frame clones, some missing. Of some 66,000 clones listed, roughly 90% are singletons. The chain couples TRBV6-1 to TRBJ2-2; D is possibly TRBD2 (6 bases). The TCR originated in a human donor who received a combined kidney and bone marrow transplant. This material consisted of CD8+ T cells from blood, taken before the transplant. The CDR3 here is CASSEDPWRVNTGELFF. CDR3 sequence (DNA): TGTGCCAGCAGTGAAGACCCGTGGAGGGTGAACACCGGGGAGCTGTTTTTT.